A selection of T cell receptor beta chains follows, all from one sample in a study of CD8+CD57+ T cells in acquired aplastic anemia. TCRdb called the reads again in MiXCR, with one record for every CDR3 protein. Of roughly 180,000 distinct CDR3 sequences detected, about 47% appear once; the ten largest clones hold about 2.9%. Sequenced: sorted CD4+, CD8+, or CD8+CD57+ T cells (not recorded which) from PBMCs. These TCRs come from a human donor in good health. The CDR3 runs from the conserved cysteine through the conserved F or W. Some rows have no size entry. The others give once, few or many, or a class for an expanded clone.

j_call clone_size v_call cdr3_aa
TRBJ1-1 many TRBV7-9 CASSFSQGATEAFF
TRBJ2-3 many TRBV19 CASSMGLAGVGNTQYF
TRBJ1-6 medium-sized TRBV7-8 CASSHKDQGGSPLHF
TRBJ2-7 NA TRBV3-1 CASSPYYLAGAYEQYF
TRBJ2-4 NA TRBV7-9 CASSLWVGTGLRFGKNIQYF
TRBJ1-5 many TRBV7-2 CASSLVRNSNQPQHF
TRBJ2-7 few TRBV29-1 CSVRMDGAYEQYF
TRBJ1-2 NA TRBV29-1 CSNDGPYGYTF
TRBJ2-2 NA TRBV5-5 CASSFKRGSRGGELFF
TRBJ2-1 many TRBV20-1 CSARAWTDHNEQFF
TRBJ2-3 NA TRBV2 CASTLTSGGPITDTQYF
TRBJ1-5 many TRBV29-1 CSVEDDPNQPQHF
TRBJ2-3 NA TRBV10-3 CAIKGAYSTDTQYF
TRBJ1-2 NA TRBV11-1 CASSLYETSTYGYTF
TRBJ1-1 NA TRBV29-1 CSVEDHQGVAEAFF
TRBJ1-4 NA TRBV2 CASSDSGRGNEKLFF
TRBJ2-2 few TRBV6-2/TRBV6-3 CASSPTRVTGELFF
TRBJ2-3 once TRBV9 CASSVSPSITPSTDTQYF
TRBJ2-4 many TRBV7-2 CASSLAGRNIQYF
TRBJ1-4 many TRBV7-2 CASSLRAGATNEKLFF
TRBJ2-7 few TRBV27 CASSLRRLAGGPHYEQYF
TRBJ1-3 many TRBV11-1 CASSSRQGSSGNTIYF
TRBJ1-1 few TRBV29-1 CSVAGQGLTEAFF
TRBJ1-5 few TRBV2 CASSLDRKNQPQHF
TRBJ1-3 few TRBV18 CASSPASAISGNTIYF
TRBJ1-2 NA TRBV7-3 CASSLGGATF